This TCR beta chain was identified during a study of siplizumab effects on memory and regulatory T cells. Germline lookup yields CDR1 MNHEY and CDR2 SMNVEV (reference sequence). The ends were cut back, 0 bases at V and 2 bases at J, with 17 bases in the middle. The CDR3 totals 17 residues. Data came from immunoSEQ multiplex PCR; TCRdb stores just in-frame clones and leaves some out. This sample carries fewer than 85,000 clones, 95% of them seen once, and the ten largest clones take less than 20%. The specimen was CD8+ T cells sorted from blood. This sequence originates from a human donor in good health. The chain uses TRBV27 and TRBJ2-7; possibly TRBD2 for D (5 bases). The CDR3 DNA follows: TGTGCCAGCAGTTTATCCCCTCGGACTTTTATGGCCTACGAGCAGTACTTC. Protein: CASSLSPRTFMAYEQYF.